The clone carrying this T cell receptor (beta chain) was observed a single time. Participants were placed into cohorts based on the clinical history they reported. The data derive from a study of blood T cell repertoires in COVID-19. Produced via immunoSEQ multiplex PCR; TCRdb's table is partial and in-frame only. This sample has around 200,000 clones; around 80% occur once, and the top ten carry about 7.7%. The source of this sequence is a woman aged 40 to 49 with acute COVID-19. Sequenced material: PBMCs or T cells enriched from blood (not recorded which).

CDR3 in DNA: TGTGCCAGCAGTTTTACGGACAGGGGGTCACCCCTCCACTTT. Amino acid sequence: CASSFTDRGSPLHF. The rearrangement uses TRBV27 and TRBJ1-6; 10 bases map to TRBD1. Trimming cost V 3 bases and J 10 bases; bases outside gene matches: 3. The CDR3 extends over 14 amino acids. The V gene's germline CDR1 is MNHEY and CDR2 SMNVEV (reference sequence).